One sample yielded the 21 T cell receptor beta chains listed below, sequenced in a study of blood T cell repertoires in COVID-19 (TCRdb year 2020). Library construction relied on the immunoSEQ multiplex PCR assay. Not all clones reach the TCRdb copy of this immuneACCESS table, which keeps in-frame sequences only. Checked studies attribute under half of the gap to unresolved V genes and leave the rest unexplained. A total of around 350,000 clones appear in this sample, around nine tenths of them only once. About 3% of the sample lies in the top ten. Sequencing was carried out using peripheral blood. These receptors originate from a human donor in a cohort sampled during active COVID-19.

This clone showed up many times. The chain uses TRBV7-3 and TRBJ2-3; TRBD1 matches 9 bases. Trimming at V came to 5 bases and at J to 1 base, leaving 7 bases not matched to a gene. From germline, CDR1 is SGHTA and CDR2 FQGTGA. The CDR3 covers 16 residues. CDR3 residues: CASSPGQGGGTDTQYF. In DNA form, the CDR3 reads TGTGCCAGCAGCCCGGGACAGGGCGGGGGCACAGATACGCAGTATTTT.

This chain joins TRBV10-3 and TRBJ2-7; 9 bases fit TRBD2. The germline V gene encodes CDR1 ENHRY and CDR2 SYGVKD. The ends lost 6 bases at V and 5 bases at J; junction bases unmatched: 11. The CDR3 is made up of 15 amino acids. CDR3 sequence reads: CAIRIGREGPNEQYF. CDR3 sequence (DNA): TGTGCCATCAGAATAGGGCGGGAGGGCCCCAACGAGCAGTACTTC.

The chain uses TRBV28 and TRBJ1-4; D is uncertain. The V end was cut by 1 base, the J end by 4 bases, with 7 bases between. In germline, CDR1 is MDHEN, CDR2 SYDVKM. This CDR3 contains 14 residues. The CDR3 loop is CASSLLQNNEKLFF. The CDR3 DNA sequence: TGTGCCAGCAGTTTATTACAGAATAATGAAAAACTGTTTTTT.

CDR3 sequence: CASKISGRGDEQFF. The CDR3 nucleotides are TGTGCCAGCAAGATTAGCGGGAGGGGGGATGAGCAGTTCTTC. V and J are TRBV6-6 and TRBJ2-1; 11 nucleotides agree with TRBD2. Germline V gene sequence: CDR1 MNHNY, CDR2 SVGAGI (reference sequence). The CDR3 spans 14 residues. After removal of 7 bases from V and 8 bases from J, the junction contained 7 bases not matched to a gene.

This clone was picked up a small number of times. The chain recombines TRBV2 with TRBJ2-7; D possibly corresponds to TRBD1 (5 bases). Germline V gene sequence: CDR1 SNHLY, CDR2 FYNNEI. CDR3 length: 12 amino acids. Trimming took 6 bases from V and 3 from J, leaving 9 bases between them. The CDR3: CASSDSNYEQYF. The CDR3 DNA reads as TGTGCCAGCAGCGACAGCAACTACGAGCAGTACTTC.

This clone has just one count. CDR3: CASSSRVSGYNEQFF. The CDR3, as DNA: TGTGCCAGCAGCAGCCGGGTTAGCGGCTACAATGAGCAGTTCTTC. The chain is built from TRBV5-8 and TRBJ2-1; D is possibly TRBD2 (6 bases). The germline V gene encodes CDR1 SGHTS and CDR2 YDEGEE. The CDR3 runs to 15 residues. V lost 4 bases to trimming and J lost 3 bases, with 14 bases between them.

The chain recombines TRBV14 with TRBJ2-7; D is possibly TRBD1 (6 bases). The germline V gene has CDR1 SGHDN and CDR2 FVKESK. V was clipped by 2 bases and J by 0 bases, with 11 bases between them. The CDR3 length is 15 residues. The CDR3 loop reads CASSQLQGLSYEQYF. CDR3 DNA sequence: TGTGCCAGCAGCCAATTACAGGGCCTCTCCTACGAGCAGTACTTC.

The CDR3 loop is CASRSTGGVTEAFF. In DNA, the CDR3 is TGTGCCAGCAGATCTACAGGGGGGGTCACTGAAGCTTTCTTT. V and J are TRBV28 and TRBJ1-1, with 8 nucleotides matching TRBD1. There are 14 residues in the CDR3. The germline V gene has CDR1 MDHEN and CDR2 SYDVKM. V shed 6 bases and J 4 bases; nucleotides not matched to a gene: 7.

The V gene is TRBV5-1, the J gene TRBJ2-7; no firm D call. Germline CDR1 SGHRS, CDR2 YFSETQ. V lost 0 bases, J lost 2 bases, and 6 bases lay in between. The CDR3 consists of 13 residues. Here the CDR3 DNA reads TGCGCCAGCAGCTTGGTTGAGACCTACGAGCAGTACTTC. Translated: CASSLVETYEQYF.

This chain uses TRBV5-1 with TRBJ2-1, with D perhaps TRBD1 (6 bases). Per germline, CDR1 SGHRS and CDR2 YFSETQ. This CDR3 has 14 amino acids. V was trimmed by 0 bases and J by 5 bases, leaving 9 bases between them. CDR3: CASSLVQGDNEQFF. CDR3 DNA: TGCGCCAGCAGCTTGGTACAGGGAGACAATGAGCAGTTCTTC.

The rearrangement uses TRBV6-5 and TRBJ1-2; D is undetermined. This CDR3 is 15 amino acids long. V was cut by 0 bases and J by 0 bases, with 8 bases left in between. Germline CDR1 and CDR2: MNHEY and SVGAGI. The CDR3 bases are TGTGCCAGCAGTTACTCCGCCCAGACTAACTATGGCTACACCTTC. This encodes CASSYSAQTNYGYTF.

The chain has TRBV9 and TRBJ2-7, with a tentative D call TRBD1 (6 bases). Germline CDR1 and CDR2: SGDLS and YYNGEE. The CDR3 totals 17 residues. V lost 1 base and J lost 1, with 18 bases in between. The CDR3 nucleotides are TGTGCCAGCAGCGTATCTCCAAGGGGGTTTGGATCCTACGAGCAGTACTTC. Amino acid sequence: CASSVSPRGFGSYEQYF.

The rearrangement links TRBV25-1 to TRBJ2-2; possibly TRBD1 for D (5 bases). Germline-derived CDR1 and CDR2 are MGHDK and SYGVNS. The CDR3 runs 16 residues. V dropped 6 bases and J dropped 5 bases, with 19 bases sitting between them. The CDR3 bases are TGTGCCAGCAGACCCGGAGCCAGGGTTTCTACCGGGGAGCTGTTTTTT. Protein product: CASRPGARVSTGELFF.

The chain couples TRBV4-1 to TRBJ2-2; 9 nucleotides agree with TRBD2. J lost 5 bases, V lost 6 bases, and 7 bases had no gene match. This CDR3 has 15 residues. Germline V lookup: CDR1 MGHRA, CDR2 YSYEKL. The CDR3 region has the DNA TGCGCCAGCAGACGTAGCGGGAGTTCTACCGGGGAGCTGTTTTTT. Protein product: CASRRSGSSTGELFF.

The rearrangement links TRBV3-1 (or the pseudogene TRBV3-2) to TRBJ1-4, with a tentative D call TRBD1 (5 bases). CDR3 size: 14 residues. V lost 0 bases, J lost 8 bases, and 10 bases lay in between. Looked up from germline, CDR1 is LGHDT and CDR2 is YNNKEL (reference sequence). The CDR3 reads CASSQDWTKEKLFF. CDR3 coding DNA: TGTGCCAGCAGCCAAGATTGGACAAAAGAAAAACTGTTTTTT.

This sequence joins TRBV15 and TRBJ1-1; 10 bases are shared with TRBD1. V was pared by 0 bases and J by 3 bases, with 1 base of the junction left unmatched. The germline V gene encodes CDR1 LNHNV and CDR2 YYDKDF (reference sequence). CDR3 length equals 15 residues. The CDR3 here is CATSRDGTGDTEAFF. In nucleotides, the CDR3 is TGTGCCACCAGCAGAGACGGGACAGGGGACACTGAAGCTTTCTTT.

The chain combines TRBV11-3 with TRBJ2-3; TRBD2 agrees at 8 bases. Unmatched junction bases numbered 4, after V lost 1 base and J lost 1 base. From germline, CDR1 is SGHNT and CDR2 YENEEA. The CDR3 runs 16 residues. This chain's CDR3 is CASSLGAGGRTDTQYF. For the CDR3, the DNA is TGTGCCAGCAGCTTAGGGGCGGGGGGCCGCACAGATACGCAGTATTTT.

This rearrangement joins TRBV19 to TRBJ2-7, with TRBD1 identical over 12 bases. The J segment lost 5 bases and the V segment lost 2 bases, leaving 10 bases of the junction unmatched. The CDR3 totals 17 residues. In germline, CDR1 is LNHDA, CDR2 SQIVND (reference sequence). The CDR3 nucleotides are TGTGCCAGTAGTATAATCGGGACAGGGGGCATCTCGAACGAGCAGTACTTC. Translated: CASSIIGTGGISNEQYF. The whole variable domain, remainder taken from reference TRBV19 and TRBJ2-7, is DGGITQSPKYLFRKEGQNVTLSCEQNLNHDAMYWYRQDPGQGLRLIYYSQIVNDFQKGDIAEGYSVSREKKESFPLTVTSAQKNPTAFYLCASSIIGTGGISNEQYFGPGTRLTVT.

The gene calls are TRBV19 and TRBJ1-1; TRBD1 agrees at 10 bases. Per the germline V gene, CDR1 is LNHDA and CDR2 is SQIVND (reference sequence). Trimming removed 2 bases from V and 4 bases from J; junction bases left unmatched: 7. This CDR3 has 16 amino acids. In DNA, the CDR3 is TGTGCCAGTAGTATATGGGGACAGGGGCCTGCCACTGAAGCTTTCTTT. This sequence encodes CASSIWGQGPATEAFF. Full variable domain (remainder filled in from reference TRBV19 and TRBJ1-1): DGGITQSPKYLFRKEGQNVTLSCEQNLNHDAMYWYRQDPGQGLRLIYYSQIVNDFQKGDIAEGYSVSREKKESFPLTVTSAQKNPTAFYLCASSIWGQGPATEAFFGQGTRLTVV.

The J gene is TRBJ1-4, the V gene TRBV6-5; D not certain. The V end was cut by 0 bases, the J end by 12 bases, with 11 bases between. The V gene's germline CDR1 is MNHEY and CDR2 SVGAGI. This CDR3 contains 13 residues. The CDR3 bases are TGTGCCAGCAGTTACTCGAGTCTCTCGGAACTGTTTTTT. This translates into CASSYSSLSELFF.

The rearrangement uses TRBV5-4 and TRBJ1-1; no clear D gene. CDR1 and CDR2 from the germline V gene are SGHNT and YYREEE (reference sequence). V was shortened by 2 bases and J by 5 bases, with 16 bases between the two germline ends. CDR3 length equals 15 residues. DNA for the CDR3: TGTGCCAGCAGCTTTGGGAGTGGGGATGGAACTGAAGCTTTCTTT. Residues: CASSFGSGDGTEAFF.